The 19 T cell receptor beta chains below come from one sample, sequenced in a study of blood T cell repertoires in COVID-19. The assay was immunoSEQ multiplex PCR, and TCRdb's table has in-frame clones only and misses some. The sample lists 300,000 to 450,000 clones, roughly nine tenths occurring once. Input material: PBMCs or T cells enriched from blood (not recorded which). Every receptor here comes from a woman aged 25 to 39 who had recovered from COVID-19.

This rearrangement joins TRBV27 to TRBJ2-7; TRBD1 might be the D (5 bases). The CDR3 is 12 amino acids. The germline CDR1 and CDR2 sequences are MNHEY and SMNVEV (reference sequence). Trimming took 3 bases from V and 5 from J, leaving 8 bases between them. The CDR3 DNA is TGTGCCAGCAGTTTCCTAGGGGACGAGCAGTACTTC. Amino acid sequence: CASSFLGDEQYF.

The CDR3 here is CAWNRQGGQPQHF. Written as DNA, the CDR3 is TGTGCCTGGAATCGACAGGGAGGTCAGCCCCAGCATTTT. V usage is TRBV30 and J usage is TRBJ1-5, with TRBD1 matching over 7 bases. After removal of 4 bases from V and 6 bases from J, the junction contained 6 bases not matched to a gene. CDR3 length: 13 residues. Germline V CDR1 and CDR2: GTSNPN, SVGIG (reference sequence).

This clone was seen a handful of times. The chain is built from TRBV7-8 and TRBJ1-5, with 7 nucleotides matching TRBD1. The V gene's germline CDR1 is SGHVS and CDR2 FQNEAQ. This CDR3 has 15 amino acids. V shed 3 bases and J 0 bases; nucleotides not matched to a gene: 2. The CDR3, as DNA: TGTGCCAGCAGCTTGGGACAGAATAGCAATCAGCCCCAGCATTTT. As protein: CASSLGQNSNQPQHF.

This rearrangement joins TRBV7-2 to TRBJ1-1, with D maybe TRBD1 (5 bases). Trimming left V 1 base short and J 7 bases short, with 13 bases between. The CDR3 consists of 14 residues. The germline CDR1 and CDR2 sequences are SGHTA and FQGNSA. The CDR3 sequence is CASSLGREGFEAFF. CDR3 bases: TGTGCCAGCAGCTTAGGCAGGGAGGGCTTTGAAGCTTTCTTT.

The rearrangement links TRBV4-1 to TRBJ2-3; no reliable D call. Germline CDR1 reads MGHRA; CDR2 reads YSYEKL. Between the trimmed V and J ends, which lost 0 bases and 9 bases, there was a span of 7 bases. The length of the CDR3 is 12 residues. CDR3 protein: CASSQEYNTQYF. The CDR3, as DNA: TGCGCCAGCAGCCAAGAATACAACACGCAGTATTTT.

The chain links TRBV5-5 to TRBJ1-2, with 9 nucleotides matching TRBD1. From germline, CDR1 is SGHKS and CDR2 YYEKEE (reference sequence). The CDR3 length is 17 residues. V lost 4 bases, J lost 4 bases, and 14 bases stayed unmatched. The CDR3 DNA follows: TGTGCCAGCAGCCCCGCGTCGGGGACAGGGCGAAGCTATGGCTACACCTTC. Protein sequence: CASSPASGTGRSYGYTF.

This rearrangement joins TRBV28 to TRBJ2-7; no clear D. The CDR3 totals 12 residues. The germline V gene encodes CDR1 MDHEN and CDR2 SYDVKM. The V end lost 4 bases, the J end lost 2 bases, and 6 bases lay between the germline ends. The CDR3, as DNA: TGTGCCAGCAGTTCGGTCCCCTACGAGCAGTACTTC. Amino acid sequence: CASSSVPYEQYF.

The chain is built from TRBV6-6 and TRBJ2-7; 9 nucleotides align to TRBD1. The germline CDR1 and CDR2 sequences are MNHNY and SVGAGI (reference sequence). This CDR3 spans 15 amino acids. V dropped 6 bases and J dropped 3; count of bases not matched to a gene: 9. The CDR3 spells CASSSSGQGVYEQYF. CDR3 nucleotides: TGTGCCAGCAGCTCCTCGGGACAGGGTGTCTACGAGCAGTACTTC.

This sequence joins TRBV7-2 and TRBJ1-2; 11 bases map to TRBD1. The germline CDR1 and CDR2 sequences are SGHTA and FQGNSA. The length of the CDR3 is 14 residues. V shed 3 bases and J 8 bases; nucleotides not matched to a gene: 5. The CDR3 nucleotides read TGTGCCAGCAGCTTTGGACAGGGGGCGCGAGGCTACACCTTC. Residues: CASSFGQGARGYTF.

The rearrangement links TRBV18 to TRBJ2-5; D ambiguous. V was cut by 4 bases and J by 5 bases, with 8 bases left in between. The CDR3 is 12 amino acids. The germline V gene encodes CDR1 KGHSH and CDR2 LQKENI. The CDR3 loop is CASSLKRETQYF. The CDR3 nucleotides are TGTGCCAGCTCACTAAAACGGGAGACCCAGTACTTC. Combining the CDR3 with reference TRBV18 and TRBJ2-5 gives the whole variable domain NAGVMQNPRHLVRRRGQEARLRCSPMKGHSHVYWYRQLPEEGLKFMVYLQKENIIDESGMPKERFSAEFPKEGPSILRIQQVVRGDSAAYFCASSLKRETQYFGPGTRLLVL.

This clone was counted many times. The genes are TRBV10-3 and TRBJ2-1, with 8 bases fitting TRBD1. Germline CDR1 and CDR2: ENHRY and SYGVKD. V gave up 3 bases and J gave up 0 bases; unmatched junction bases: 1. The CDR3 loop spans 15 amino acids. In DNA form, the CDR3 reads TGTGCCATCAGTGACACAGGGGGCTCCTACAATGAGCAGTTCTTC. It translates to CAISDTGGSYNEQFF.

V is TRBV7-8 and J is TRBJ1-5; D is uncertain. The V end was cut by 4 bases, the J end by 7 bases, with 14 bases between. This CDR3 has 14 residues. CDR1 and CDR2 from the germline V gene are SGHVS and FQNEAQ. CDR3 sequence reads: CASSSVQVRQPQHF. The CDR3 DNA sequence: TGTGCCAGCAGCTCAGTTCAAGTGCGGCAGCCCCAGCATTTT.

The DNA of the CDR3 is TGTGCCAGCAGTTACCGGTTACCTTCTGGAAACACCATATATTTT. As protein: CASSYRLPSGNTIYF. The rearrangement joins TRBV6-5 to TRBJ1-3; D is undetermined. V shed 2 bases and J shed 1 base, with 9 bases lying between them. Germline-derived CDR1 and CDR2 are MNHEY and SVGAGI. The CDR3 covers 15 residues.

The gene calls are TRBV6-5 and TRBJ2-1; 12 nucleotides agree with TRBD1. Germline V gene data show CDR1 as MNHEY and CDR2 as SVGAGI. The CDR3 totals 14 residues. Trimming removed 6 bases from V and 10 bases from J; junction bases left unmatched: 7. The CDR3 sequence: CASSGGQGAREQFF. For the CDR3, the DNA is TGTGCCAGCAGCGGGGGACAGGGGGCGCGGGAGCAGTTCTTC.

The chain employs TRBV4-1 and TRBJ1-6; TRBD1 aligns across 9 bases. The CDR3 extends over 17 amino acids. Trimming removed 3 bases from V and 4 bases from J; junction bases left unmatched: 7. CDR1 and CDR2 (germline): MGHRA, YSYEKL. CDR3: CASSHLDRGSYNSPLHF. The CDR3 nucleotides read TGCGCCAGCAGCCATTTGGACAGGGGTTCATATAATTCACCCCTCCACTTT.

The V call is TRBV5-6, the J call TRBJ1-1; no clear D gene. Germline CDR1 and CDR2: SGHDT and YYEEEE. The CDR3 contains 13 residues. V dropped 0 bases and J dropped 2 bases, with 5 bases sitting between them. CDR3 DNA: TGTGCCAGCAGCTTGGGGACTAACACTGAAGCTTTCTTT. This translates into CASSLGTNTEAFF.

The gene calls are TRBV2 and TRBJ1-1; 9 positions agree with TRBD1. This CDR3 has 15 residues. J gave up 7 bases and V 7 bases, and 13 bases lay outside the gene matches. CDR1 SNHLY and CDR2 FYNNEI come from the germline V gene. In DNA form, the CDR3 reads TGTGCCAGCACCAGGGGGACAGGGATAGATGGTGAAGCTTTCTTT. Translation: CASTRGTGIDGEAFF.

V is TRBV5-4 and J is TRBJ2-1, with 8 bases identical to TRBD1. Germline loops: CDR1 SGHNT, CDR2 YYREEE (reference sequence). There are 13 residues in the CDR3. V shed 4 bases, J shed 5 bases, and the junction held 2 bases outside the gene matches. DNA of the CDR3: TGTGCCAGCAGCAGACAGGGGAACAATGAGCAGTTCTTC. Amino acid sequence: CASSRQGNNEQFF.

V is TRBV6-5 and J is TRBJ1-2; TRBD1 agrees at 9 bases. Germline V gene sequence: CDR1 MNHEY, CDR2 SVGAGI. Unmatched junction bases numbered 4, after V lost 5 bases and J lost 3 bases. This CDR3 spans 14 amino acids. As DNA, the CDR3 is TGTGCCAGCAGTACCCGGGACAGGGACTATGGCTACACCTTC. Its translation is CASSTRDRDYGYTF.